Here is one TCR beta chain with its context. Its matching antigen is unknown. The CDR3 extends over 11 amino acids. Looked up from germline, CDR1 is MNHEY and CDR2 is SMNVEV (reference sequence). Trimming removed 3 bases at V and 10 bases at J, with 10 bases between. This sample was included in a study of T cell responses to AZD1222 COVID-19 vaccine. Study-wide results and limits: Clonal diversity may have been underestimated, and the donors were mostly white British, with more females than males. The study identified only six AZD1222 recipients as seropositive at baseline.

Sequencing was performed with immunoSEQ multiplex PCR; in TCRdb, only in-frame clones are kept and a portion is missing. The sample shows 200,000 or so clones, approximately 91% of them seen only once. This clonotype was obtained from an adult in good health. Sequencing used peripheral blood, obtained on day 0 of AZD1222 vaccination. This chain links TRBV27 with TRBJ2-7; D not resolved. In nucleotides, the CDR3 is TGTGCCAGCAGTTTTTTTGGGGTACAGTACTTC. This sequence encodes CASSFFGVQYF.